What follows are 32 T cell receptor beta chains derived from one specimen sequenced in a study of T cell repertoires in cytomegalovirus infection. TCRdb redid the calling of the reads with MiXCR, one entry per CDR3 protein. This sample has about 100,000 distinct CDR3 sequences; around 22% occur once, and the top ten carry around 40%. The sequencing input was CD8+ T cells from PBMCs. Every receptor here comes from a human donor in good health (CMV status not recorded). Some clones in this sample may be carry-over from other donors' samples.

The gene calls are TRBV7-9 and TRBJ1-1; the D is unclear. V gave up 1 base and J gave up 11 bases, with 17 bases separating them. Germline CDR1 and CDR2: SEHNR and FQNEAQ (reference sequence). The CDR3 length is 14 residues. The CDR3 reads CASSLGAGELLAFF. The DNA of the CDR3 is TGTGCCAGCAGCTTAGGGGCAGGCGAATTACTGGCTTTCTTT. Using reference TRBV7-9 and TRBJ1-1 for the parts outside the CDR3, the full variable domain is DTGVSQNPRHKITKRGQNVTFRCDPISEHNRLYWYRQTLGQGPEFLTYFQNEAQLEKSRLLSDRFSAERPKGSFSTLEIQRTEQGDSAMYLCASSLGAGELLAFFGQGTRLTVV.

This clonotype occurred many times. This rearrangement joins TRBV6-1 to TRBJ2-7; TRBD1 matches 9 bases. CDR1 and CDR2 (germline): MNHNS, SASEGT. The CDR3 contains 15 residues. J was trimmed by 2 bases and V by 3 bases; bases with no gene match: 5. In DNA form, the CDR3 reads TGTGCCAGCAGTGACCGGGACAGGGCTACCTACGAGCAGTACTTC. Encoded protein: CASSDRDRATYEQYF.

V gene TRBV12-3 or TRBV12-4 combines with J gene TRBJ1-2; D unresolved. The CDR3 has 14 residues. V was trimmed by 0 bases and J by 5 bases, leaving 10 bases between them. For the CDR3, the DNA is TGTGCCAGCAGTTTAGCGGGCCATCCATATGGCTACACCTTC. Translation: CASSLAGHPYGYTF.

This clonotype has a count of ten or more. The V call is TRBV12-3 or TRBV12-4, the J call TRBJ1-1; D is unclear. V lost 7 bases to trimming and J lost 13 bases, with 19 bases between them. This CDR3 region has 12 residues. CDR3 residues: CASTKRAARGFF. The CDR3 region has the DNA TGTGCCAGCACGAAGAGGGCCGCCCGGGGTTTCTTT.

V is TRBV20-1 and J is TRBJ2-7; TRBD1 agrees at 10 bases. J was trimmed by 4 bases and V by 2 bases; bases with no gene match: 8. From germline, CDR1 is DFQATT and CDR2 SNEGSKA (reference sequence). The CDR3 runs 15 residues. DNA of the CDR3: TGCAGTGCTAGAAAGGACAGGGGGGACCTTTACGAGCAGTACTTC. Residues: CSARKDRGDLYEQYF.

This clonotype was seen a few times. The CDR3 region is CASSLNRGPGELFF. The CDR3 DNA sequence: TGTGCCAGCAGCTTGAACAGGGGGCCCGGGGAGCTGTTTTTT. The chain recombines TRBV5-4 with TRBJ2-2; 9 bases line up with TRBD1. This CDR3 has 14 residues. CDR1 is SGHNT and CDR2 is YYREEE in the germline V gene (reference sequence). With 1 base clipped from V and 6 bases from J, the junction kept 1 base outside the gene matches.

V and J are TRBV7-2 and TRBJ2-3, with 8 nucleotides matching TRBD2. V gave up 5 bases and J gave up 4 bases; unmatched junction bases: 11. CDR3 length: 16 residues. CDR1 is SGHTA and CDR2 is FQGNSA in the germline V gene. CDR3 nucleotides: TGTGCCAGCAGCACCATAGCGGGGCGCCCGCCAGATACGCAGTATTTT. Translating gives CASSTIAGRPPDTQYF.

The rearrangement joins TRBV6-6 to TRBJ1-2; a weak D match, TRBD1 (6 bases). Germline CDR1 MNHNY, CDR2 SVGAGI (reference sequence). The germline V and J ends were trimmed by 0 bases and 7 bases, with 18 bases remaining between them. The CDR3 loop spans 16 amino acids. CDR3 sequence (DNA): TGTGCCAGCAGTTACTCGGGGACATCCGATAGATCTGGCTACACCTTC. Translation gives CASSYSGTSDRSGYTF.

The chain uses TRBV7-8 and TRBJ2-7; 7 bases match TRBD2. With 3 bases clipped from V and 4 bases from J, the junction kept 6 bases outside the gene matches. CDR1 is SGHVS, CDR2 FQNEAQ, per germline. CDR3 length: 14 amino acids. CDR3: CASSFAGVTYEQYF. The CDR3 DNA is TGTGCCAGCAGCTTCGCGGGAGTAACGTACGAGCAGTACTTC.

In its sample, this clonotype was seen many times. V and J are TRBV7-2 and TRBJ1-4; 7 nucleotides agree with TRBD1. After removal of 1 base from V and 2 bases from J, the junction contained 1 base not matched to a gene. Germline loops: CDR1 SGHTA, CDR2 FQGNSA. The CDR3 loop spans 15 amino acids. For the CDR3, the DNA is TGTGCCAGCAGCTTAGTGACAGGGACTAATGAAAAACTGTTTTTT. This gives the protein CASSLVTGTNEKLFF.

This clonotype was observed at least ten times. This chain uses TRBV4-3 with TRBJ2-1, with TRBD2 matching 7 bases. After removal of 4 bases from V and 0 bases from J, the junction contained 21 bases not matched to a gene. The germline CDR1 and CDR2 sequences are LGHNA and YSLEER. The CDR3 loop spans 21 amino acids. The CDR3 coding sequence is TGCGCCAGCAGCCCCAAGTGGGGGAGGGAGTCCAGCGTAAGCTCCTACAATGAGCAGTTCTTC. Translation gives CASSPKWGRESSVSSYNEQFF.

This clonotype was counted a single time. The V call is TRBV5-1, the J call TRBJ2-7; D is ambiguous. The germline gives CDR1 SGHRS, CDR2 YFSETQ. Trimming removed 5 bases from V and 3 bases from J, with 12 bases in between. This CDR3 has 13 residues. CDR3 sequence reads: CASRPNDNYEQYF. CDR3 bases: TGCGCCAGCAGGCCGAATGATAACTACGAGCAGTACTTC.

The chain links TRBV20-1 to TRBJ1-4, with 11 positions matching TRBD1. The CDR3 is made up of 18 amino acids. The J segment lost 4 bases and the V segment lost 6 bases, leaving 16 bases of the junction unmatched. The V gene's germline CDR1 is DFQATT and CDR2 SNEGSKA (reference sequence). The CDR3 nucleotides are TGCAGTGCCAGACCTCAGACGGGACAGGGGGATTTTAATGAAAAACTGTTTTTT. Protein: CSARPQTGQGDFNEKLFF.

The sample holds a few counts of this clonotype. This rearrangement joins TRBV7-6 to TRBJ2-1, with D possibly being TRBD1 (5 bases). The V end lost 2 bases, the J end lost 0 bases, and 11 bases lay between the germline ends. Germline CDR1 reads SGHVS; CDR2 reads FNYEAQ. The CDR3 has 16 amino acids. DNA of the CDR3: TGTGCCAGCAGCTTATCAGGGCCGAGCTCCTACAATGAGCAGTTCTTC. Translating gives CASSLSGPSSYNEQFF.

The V gene is TRBV20-1, the J gene TRBJ2-1; 8 nucleotides match TRBD2. Per the germline V gene, CDR1 is DFQATT and CDR2 is SNEGSKA (reference sequence). This CDR3 has 15 amino acids. With 0 bases clipped from V and 6 bases from J, the junction kept 7 bases outside the gene matches. This chain's CDR3 is CSARDYGTRGNEQFF. The CDR3 DNA is TGCAGTGCTAGAGATTATGGGACTAGAGGCAATGAGCAGTTCTTC.

This clonotype has just a few counts. The V gene is TRBV7-9, the J gene TRBJ2-7; D is perhaps TRBD1 (6 bases). With 5 bases removed from V and 4 bases from J, the gap between germline ends came to 18 bases. This CDR3 is 15 amino acids long. Germline V gene data show CDR1 as SEHNR and CDR2 as FQNEAQ (reference sequence). CDR3 in DNA: TGTGCCAGCAGCCACGACCGGGACATCCGGTACGAGCAGTACTTC. Amino acids: CASSHDRDIRYEQYF.

In this sample, this clonotype turned up a few times. The rearrangement uses TRBV2 and TRBJ2-2; 10 bases fit TRBD2. V was clipped by 7 bases and J by 2 bases; unmatched bases: 10. Germline assignment: CDR1 SNHLY and CDR2 FYNNEI. This CDR3 contains 17 residues. CDR3 in DNA: TGTGCCAGCACAGGGAGCGCTAGCGGGGGAAACACCGGGGAGCTGTTTTTT. Encoded protein: CASTGSASGGNTGELFF. Looking up the rest from reference TRBV2 and TRBJ2-2 gives the full variable domain: EPEVTQTPSHQVTQMGQEVILRCVPISNHLYFYWYRQILGQKVEFLVSFYNNEISEKSEIFDDQFSVERPDGSNFTLKIRSTKLEDSAMYFCASTGSASGGNTGELFFGEGSRLTVL.

This clonotype was detected only a few times. The V gene is TRBV28, the J gene TRBJ2-3; 8 bases line up with TRBD1. Germline CDR1 is MDHEN and CDR2 is SYDVKM. The ends lost 7 bases at V and 3 bases at J; junction bases unmatched: 9. This CDR3 has 15 residues. The chain's CDR3 is CASNRPGGVTDTQYF. DNA for the CDR3: TGTGCCAGCAATAGACCAGGGGGCGTAACAGATACGCAGTATTTT.

This clonotype has a handful of counts. This chain uses TRBV7-2 with TRBJ1-1; D remains unclear. The CDR3 consists of 15 residues. The germline V gene has CDR1 SGHTA and CDR2 FQGNSA. V lost 4 bases and J 0 bases, leaving 12 bases between the germline ends. In DNA, the CDR3 is TGTGCCAGCAGCTCTACGACGGGAATGAACACTGAAGCTTTCTTT. This codes for CASSSTTGMNTEAFF.

This clonotype occurred a few times. This CDR3 reads CSAGTEHEQYF. The CDR3 DNA sequence: TGCAGTGCTGGGACTGAGCACGAGCAGTACTTC. The chain uses TRBV20-1 and TRBJ2-7; possibly TRBD2 for D (6 bases). The CDR3 consists of 11 residues. Trimming stripped 5 bases from V and 5 bases from J, with 10 bases between. In germline, CDR1 is DFQATT, CDR2 SNEGSKA (reference sequence).

This clonotype was observed many times. The CDR3 nucleotides are TGTGCCAGCAGCTTCAGGGAGGACACCGGGGAGCTGTTTTTT. It codes for CASSFREDTGELFF. The gene calls are TRBV7-2 and TRBJ2-2; possibly TRBD2 for D (6 bases). V lost 3 bases, J lost 3 bases, and 8 bases lay in between. Per germline, CDR1 SGHTA and CDR2 FQGNSA. This CDR3 has 14 residues.

The chain combines TRBV24-1 with TRBJ2-3; D is ambiguous. The germline V and J ends were trimmed by 6 bases and 6 bases, with 9 bases remaining between them. The CDR3 totals 12 residues. Germline V gene data show CDR1 as KGHDR and CDR2 as SFDVKD. The CDR3 here is CATSLGPDTQYF. CDR3 sequence (DNA): TGTGCCACCAGTCTGGGCCCGGATACGCAGTATTTT.

Remarks on this clonotype: A much larger clone lies a single base off, so this may be a read error. The CDR3 end shows no conserved phenylalanine or tryptophan, and so a read error is likely. The chain joins TRBV7-3 to TRBJ1-2; D is perhaps TRBD1 (5 bases). The CDR3 length is 13 residues. Germline values: CDR1 SGHTA, CDR2 FQGTGA. Trimming pared 5 bases from V and 7 bases from J, leaving 14 bases between. This CDR3 is CASSPGAVSGYTL. In nucleotides, the CDR3 is TGTGCCAGCAGCCCTGGGGCAGTCTCTGGCTACACCCTC.

There are a few counts of this clonotype. The rearrangement uses TRBV4-1 and TRBJ1-6; the D gene is possibly TRBD1 (5 bases). Germline CDR1 and CDR2: MGHRA and YSYEKL. The length of the CDR3 is 17 residues. Trimming took off 3 bases at V and 7 bases at J, with 19 bases between the two ends. The CDR3 DNA sequence: TGCGCCAGCAGCCAGCCCCCCGGGGCCGGAGGGAATTCACCCCTCCACTTT. The encoded protein is CASSQPPGAGGNSPLHF.

This chain's CDR3 is CASGPGGTYEQYF. The DNA of the CDR3 is TGTGCAAGTGGCCCAGGGGGAACCTACGAGCAGTACTTC. V is TRBV11-2 and J is TRBJ2-7; 7 bases are shared with TRBD1. Germline V CDR1 and CDR2: SGHAT, FQNNGV. The CDR3 runs 13 residues.

Of note for this clonotype: An end of the junction differs from the germline gene, which may be a read error. This chain links TRBV4-3 with TRBJ2-6; D not certain. The CDR3 is 18 residues long. Germline lookup yields CDR1 LGHNA and CDR2 YSLEER. The chain's CDR3 is CASSQGSGLVSEANVLTF. The CDR3 nucleotides read TGCGCCAGCAGCCAAGGTAGTGGGTTGGTCTCTGAGGCCAACGTCCTGACTTTC.

This rearrangement joins TRBV20-1 to TRBJ2-7; possibly TRBD1 for D (7 bases). The V end was cut by 0 bases, the J end by 4 bases, with 13 bases between. Germline V lookup: CDR1 DFQATT, CDR2 SNEGSKA (reference sequence). CDR3 length: 14 amino acids. CDR3 sequence reads: CSARDMRDSYEQYF. CDR3 nucleotide sequence: TGCAGTGCTAGAGATATGCGGGACAGTTACGAGCAGTACTTC.

The chain employs TRBV6-6 and TRBJ2-4; no firm D call. This CDR3 has 18 amino acids. Deletions cut 2 bases from V and 0 bases from J, with 17 bases between. CDR1 and CDR2 (germline): MNHNY, SVGAGI (reference sequence). CDR3 sequence reads: CASSYKTRTSIAKNIQYF. The DNA for the CDR3 is TGTGCCAGCAGTTACAAAACCAGGACCTCGATAGCCAAAAACATTCAGTACTTC.

The chain combines TRBV4-1 with TRBJ2-7; 9 nucleotides line up with TRBD1. The J segment lost 3 bases and the V segment lost 0 bases, leaving 9 bases of the junction unmatched. Germline V CDR1 and CDR2: MGHRA, YSYEKL. The CDR3 runs to 17 residues. The CDR3 sequence is CASSQDTTGQGFYEQYF. CDR3 bases: TGCGCCAGCAGCCAAGATACCACGGGACAGGGTTTCTACGAGCAGTACTTC.

In its sample, this clonotype was seen many times. The genes are TRBV7-8 and TRBJ1-4; no firm D call. The CDR3 consists of 15 residues. Trimming took 3 bases from V and 7 from J, leaving 15 bases between them. Germline V lookup: CDR1 SGHVS, CDR2 FQNEAQ. CDR3 in DNA: TGTGCCAGCAGCTTCGACAATAACTGGGGTGAAAAACTGTTTTTT. Translating it yields CASSFDNNWGEKLFF.

This clonotype was seen a handful of times. The gene calls are TRBV28 and TRBJ2-1; D not resolved. Trimming pared 5 bases from V and 9 bases from J, leaving 11 bases between. Germline CDR1 and CDR2: MDHEN and SYDVKM. The CDR3 has 12 residues. Written as DNA, the CDR3 is TGTGCCAGCAGTATCCCCGCAAGTGAGCAGTTCTTC. Amino acid sequence: CASSIPASEQFF.

The chain has TRBV12-3 or TRBV12-4 and TRBJ2-5; D might be TRBD1 or TRBD2, each matching 5 bases. V was pared by 7 bases and J by 2 bases, with 17 bases between. The CDR3 consists of 15 residues. CDR3 amino acids: CASTLLPGPQETQYF. For the CDR3, the DNA is TGTGCCAGCACTCTGCTTCCGGGACCGCAAGAGACCCAGTACTTC.